This section outlines one TCR beta chain sequence together with its context. Its target is unknown. A read error may produce the germline difference seen at one junction end. The sample belongs to a study of cytomegalovirus exposure and HLA in healthy donors. Here immunoSEQ multiplex PCR was the method, and the copy in TCRdb shows in-frame clones only, minus some. Found here are 68,000 or so clones, approximately 91% of them singletons; the top ten hold around 3.2%. Notes on the study in general: Over 150 TCR beta chains were listed as cytomegalovirus-associated. Published work reported that the classifier diagnosed cytomegalovirus status with high specificity and sensitivity. The finding came from a later analysis; first-cohort TCR clusters tended to co-occur in the roughly 110 validation repertoires.

The CDR3 is 13 amino acids. CDR1 is KGHSH and CDR2 is LQKENI in the germline V gene. The sequenced sample consisted of PBMCs. This sequence originates from a man between 18 and 29 years old in good health and CMV-seronegative. The genes are TRBV18 and TRBJ2-3; TRBD2 is a possible D gene (5 bases). The CDR3 protein is CASSPGNRDARVF. The DNA for the CDR3 is TGTGCCAGCTCACCGGGCAATCGGGATGCCCGTGTTTTT.